This T cell receptor beta chain was observed in a study of shared T cell receptors in the human thymus. Germline CDR1 reads LGHNA; CDR2 reads YSLEER. The J segment lost 4 bases and the V segment lost 1 base, leaving 8 bases of the junction unmatched. The CDR3 spans 17 residues. Using immunoSEQ multiplex PCR, the repertoire was profiled, and TCRdb retains in-frame clones only, with some absent. The repertoire holds roughly 560,000 clones, with around three quarters as singletons. These data also featured in a second study, about human thymus T cells. That paper adds: Thymus tissue was removed during corrective cardiac surgery. It looked as if thymic and blood repertoires used V and J genes in a biased way.

The chain has TRBV4-3 and TRBJ2-1; the match to TRBD2 covers 9 bases. The specimen sequenced was thymocytes. This clonotype was obtained from a boy younger than two with a congenital heart defect. The CDR3 DNA reads as TGCGCCAGCAGCCAAGTCGAACAGCGGGAGGTTTACAATGAGCAGTTCTTC. It translates to CASSQVEQREVYNEQFF.